This TCR beta chain was documented in a study of OX40 agonist ivuxolimab in advanced cancers. Points from the study as a whole: Blood T cells, both CD4+ and CD8+, expanded clonally by week 6 at 0.1 to 3.0 mg/kg.

Points on this clone: Antigen specificity is unknown.

Clones were sequenced by immunoSEQ multiplex PCR, and TCRdb holds only the in-frame ones, with some missing. The table records about 83,000 clones, roughly 87% of them present only once. Germline V CDR1 and CDR2: SGHAT, FQNNGV. The CDR3 spans 15 residues. V lost 1 base and J lost 3, with 7 bases in between. The input for sequencing was CD4+ or CD8+ T cells sorted from blood, taken in a trial of the OX40 agonist ivuxolimab. This TCR derives from an adult with an advanced solid tumor such as melanoma, head and neck, liver or kidney cancer. This chain links TRBV11-2 with TRBJ1-6; no clear D. This chain's CDR3 is CASSLAPDYNSPLHF. The DNA of the CDR3 is TGTGCCAGCAGCTTAGCGCCAGACTATAATTCACCCCTCCACTTT.